This TCR beta chain was sequenced in a study of cytomegalovirus exposure and HLA in healthy donors. Worth noting for this clone: Its target is unknown.

Overall study findings and caveats: TCR beta V- and J-gene trimming was later associated with a missense DCLRE1C variant. Among immune exposure information, only CMV serostatus was available. A few CMV-associated chains were confirmed in vitro to be specific for CMV antigens.

This PCR relied on a set of 60 Vbeta primers and 13 Jbeta primers. Assay: immunoSEQ multiplex PCR; the TCRdb copy retains only in-frame clones and omits some. The top ten clones hold around 6.1% of a sample with more than 95,000 clones, roughly 79% of them seen once. With 4 bases removed from V and 8 bases from J, the gap between germline ends came to 15 bases. Germline lookup yields CDR1 LGHNA and CDR2 YSLEER. This CDR3 has 14 residues. The J gene is TRBJ2-4, the V gene TRBV4-3; D perhaps matches TRBD2 (5 bases). The receptor comes from a man between 60 and 75 years old in good health and CMV-seropositive. The sequenced sample was PBMCs. CDR3 nucleotide sequence: TGCGCCAGCAGCCCCCGGGGAGTTTTAGACATTCAGTACTTC. It codes for CASSPRGVLDIQYF.